A selection of T cell receptor beta chains follows, all from one sample in a study of cytomegalovirus exposure and HLA in healthy donors. Clones were sequenced by immunoSEQ multiplex PCR, and TCRdb holds only the in-frame ones, with some missing. This sample has roughly 100,000 clones; approximately 72% occur once, and the top ten carry 1.3%. Sequenced material: PBMCs. These receptors originate from a young man in good health and CMV-seronegative. Each CDR3 is given with its conserved first and last residue. Fields, in order: CDR3 protein, CDR3 DNA, D gene, J gene, clone size, V gene. A D gene is named only where the DNA matches it firmly. Size tells how often a clone was seen (once, few, many) or the class of an expanded clone, and some rows leave it out.

cdr3_aa: CASSPPTEDGYTF
cdr3_nt: TGTGCCAGCTCACCACCGACAGAAGATGGCTACACCTTC
d_call: -
j_call: TRBJ1-2
clone_size: -
v_call: TRBV18

cdr3_aa: CASGLGPGHYNEQFF
cdr3_nt: TGTGCTAGTGGTTTGGGTCCGGGACACTACAATGAGCAGTTCTTC
d_call: -
j_call: TRBJ2-1
clone_size: -
v_call: TRBV12-5

cdr3_aa: CASSPRRGFATQYF
cdr3_nt: TGTGCCAGCAGTCCACGCCGGGGGTTCGCGACCCAGTACTTC
d_call: -
j_call: TRBJ2-5
clone_size: -
v_call: TRBV27

cdr3_aa: CASSIDGGSNQPQHF
cdr3_nt: TGTGCCAGTAGTATAGATGGGGGGAGCAATCAGCCCCAGCATTTT
d_call: -
j_call: TRBJ1-5
clone_size: -
v_call: TRBV19

cdr3_aa: CASSQGGVWNTEAFF
cdr3_nt: TGCGCCAGCAGCCAAGGGGGGGTTTGGAACACTGAAGCTTTCTTT
d_call: -
j_call: TRBJ1-1
clone_size: -
v_call: TRBV4-1

cdr3_aa: CASSLDRVNEQFF
cdr3_nt: TGCGCCAGCAGCTTGGACAGGGTCAATGAGCAGTTCTTC
d_call: -
j_call: TRBJ2-1
clone_size: -
v_call: TRBV5-1

cdr3_aa: CASSFSEETQYF
cdr3_nt: TGTGCCAGCAGTTTCAGTGAAGAGACCCAGTACTTC
d_call: -
j_call: TRBJ2-5
clone_size: few
v_call: TRBV28

cdr3_aa: CASSLARNQPQHF
cdr3_nt: TGTGCCAGCAGCTTAGCCCGTAATCAGCCCCAGCATTTT
d_call: -
j_call: TRBJ1-5
clone_size: few
v_call: TRBV7-6

cdr3_aa: CAISEGPSGGNYEQYF
cdr3_nt: TGTGCCATCAGTGAGGGGCCTAGCGGGGGGAACTACGAGCAGTACTTC
d_call: TRBD2
j_call: TRBJ2-7
clone_size: -
v_call: TRBV10-3

cdr3_aa: CASNFRDRVSYSGNTIYF
cdr3_nt: TGTGCCAGTAATTTCCGGGACAGGGTTTCCTACTCTGGAAACACCATATATTTT
d_call: TRBD1
j_call: TRBJ1-3
clone_size: -
v_call: TRBV19

cdr3_aa: CASSLQGAGNTEAFF
cdr3_nt: TGTGCCAGCAGCTTACAGGGGGCTGGGAACACTGAAGCTTTCTTT
d_call: TRBD1
j_call: TRBJ1-1
clone_size: -
v_call: TRBV7-2

cdr3_aa: CASSYRDRDFYGYTF
cdr3_nt: TGTGCCAGCAGCTACCGGGACAGGGACTTCTATGGCTACACCTTC
d_call: TRBD1
j_call: TRBJ1-2
clone_size: -
v_call: TRBV9

cdr3_aa: CASSRGQGREETQYF
cdr3_nt: TGTGCCAGCAGCCGCGGACAGGGGAGGGAAGAGACCCAGTACTTC
d_call: TRBD1
j_call: TRBJ2-5
clone_size: -
v_call: TRBV5-4

cdr3_aa: CASSVGIAGVGETQYF
cdr3_nt: TGTGCCAGCAGCGTAGGGATAGCGGGGGTCGGGGAGACCCAGTACTTC
d_call: TRBD2
j_call: TRBJ2-5
clone_size: few
v_call: TRBV9

cdr3_aa: CASSLRLPPRGEQYF
cdr3_nt: TGCGCCAGCAGTTTAAGACTACCGCCGCGGGGCGAGCAGTACTTC
d_call: -
j_call: TRBJ2-7
clone_size: -
v_call: TRBV10-2

cdr3_aa: CASSLQGARGYTF
cdr3_nt: TGTGCCAGCAGCCTACAGGGGGCACGGGGCTACACCTTC
d_call: TRBD1
j_call: TRBJ1-2
clone_size: -
v_call: TRBV28

cdr3_aa: CASSSGATSGRLADTQYF
cdr3_nt: TGTGCCAGCAGCTCGGGAGCGACTAGCGGGAGGTTAGCAGATACGCAGTATTTT
d_call: TRBD2
j_call: TRBJ2-3
clone_size: once
v_call: TRBV5-6

cdr3_aa: CASSLAVGQGYNSPLHF
cdr3_nt: TGCGCCAGCAGCTTGGCCGTGGGACAGGGGTATAATTCACCCCTCCACTTT
d_call: TRBD1
j_call: TRBJ1-6
clone_size: -
v_call: TRBV5-1

cdr3_aa: CASSELGSSGNTIYF
cdr3_nt: TGTGCCAGCAGTGAATTAGGGAGCTCTGGAAACACCATATATTTT
d_call: -
j_call: TRBJ1-3
clone_size: -
v_call: TRBV2

cdr3_aa: CAITRPGQGSNEQFF
cdr3_nt: TGTGCCATCACCAGACCGGGACAGGGCTCCAATGAGCAGTTCTTC
d_call: TRBD1
j_call: TRBJ2-1
clone_size: -
v_call: TRBV10-3

cdr3_aa: CATSRGDRVDSPLHF
cdr3_nt: TGTGCCACCAGCAGAGGGGACAGGGTGGATTCACCCCTCCACTTT
d_call: TRBD1
j_call: TRBJ1-6
clone_size: -
v_call: TRBV15

cdr3_aa: CASSLIGRAGAGNNEQFF
cdr3_nt: TGTGCCAGCAGCTTAATCGGGCGGGCGGGAGCGGGCAACAATGAGCAGTTCTTC
d_call: TRBD2
j_call: TRBJ2-1
clone_size: -
v_call: TRBV7-9

cdr3_aa: CASSIDYRTAFNYGYTF
cdr3_nt: TGTGCCAGTAGTATAGATTACAGGACCGCGTTCAACTATGGCTACACCTTC
d_call: -
j_call: TRBJ1-2
clone_size: -
v_call: TRBV19

cdr3_aa: CASSQEAPSGAAIQYF
cdr3_nt: TGCGCCAGCAGCCAAGAGGCGCCGAGCGGGGCCGCTATTCAGTACTTC
d_call: TRBD2
j_call: TRBJ2-4
clone_size: -
v_call: TRBV4-3

cdr3_aa: CASSLKGAGGTGELFF
cdr3_nt: TGTGCCAGCAGTTTAAAGGGGGCAGGTGGCACCGGGGAGCTGTTTTTT
d_call: TRBD1
j_call: TRBJ2-2
clone_size: -
v_call: TRBV27

cdr3_aa: CASSPGLVSYEQYF
cdr3_nt: TGTGCCAGCAGCCCTGGACTCGTCTCCTACGAGCAGTACTTC
d_call: -
j_call: TRBJ2-7
clone_size: -
v_call: TRBV5-6

cdr3_aa: CASSPGSRGNQPQHF
cdr3_nt: TGTGCCAGCAGCCCCGGGTCGAGGGGCAATCAGCCCCAGCATTTT
d_call: -
j_call: TRBJ1-5
clone_size: -
v_call: TRBV6-5

cdr3_aa: CAISGAEINTNYGYTF
cdr3_nt: TGTGCCATCAGTGGGGCAGAGATTAATACTAACTATGGCTACACCTTC
d_call: -
j_call: TRBJ1-2
clone_size: -
v_call: TRBV10-3

cdr3_aa: CASSSIEGAGYTF
cdr3_nt: TGTGCCAGCAGCTCCATCGAGGGGGCCGGCTACACCTTC
d_call: TRBD1
j_call: TRBJ1-2
clone_size: -
v_call: TRBV9

cdr3_aa: CASSPAGPTNEKLFF
cdr3_nt: TGTGCCAGCTCACCGGCGGGGCCAACTAATGAAAAACTGTTTTTT
d_call: -
j_call: TRBJ1-4
clone_size: -
v_call: TRBV18

cdr3_aa: CSVVQGSGYNYGYTF
cdr3_nt: TGCAGCGTTGTACAGGGTTCAGGGTATAACTATGGCTACACCTTC
d_call: -
j_call: TRBJ1-2
clone_size: -
v_call: TRBV29-1

cdr3_aa: CASSVPGKNTEAFF
cdr3_nt: TGTGCCAGCAGCGTACCCGGGAAAAACACTGAAGCTTTCTTT
d_call: -
j_call: TRBJ1-1
clone_size: -
v_call: TRBV9

cdr3_aa: CASSLRTGVGYGYTF
cdr3_nt: TGCGCCAGCAGCCTTAGGACAGGGGTAGGCTATGGCTACACCTTC
d_call: TRBD1
j_call: TRBJ1-2
clone_size: -
v_call: TRBV4-1

cdr3_aa: CASSQESRTGAPLF
cdr3_nt: TGCGCCAGCAGCCAAGAAAGTAGGACAGGGGCCCCACTCTTC
d_call: TRBD1
j_call: TRBJ2-1
clone_size: -
v_call: TRBV4-3

cdr3_aa: CASSLVAGGTHNEQFF
cdr3_nt: TGTGCCAGCAGCTTGGTAGCGGGAGGGACCCACAATGAGCAGTTCTTC
d_call: TRBD2
j_call: TRBJ2-1
clone_size: -
v_call: TRBV7-9

cdr3_aa: CASSTVELAKRNEQFF
cdr3_nt: TGTGCCAGTAGTACGGTAGAACTAGCAAAGCGCAATGAGCAGTTCTTC
d_call: -
j_call: TRBJ2-1
clone_size: -
v_call: TRBV19

cdr3_aa: CASSVVNGEAEAFF
cdr3_nt: TGTGCCAGCAGCGTAGTTAACGGGGAAGCTGAAGCTTTCTTT
d_call: -
j_call: TRBJ1-1
clone_size: -
v_call: TRBV9

cdr3_aa: CASSVVFGSGNTIYF
cdr3_nt: TGTGCCAGCAGCGTAGTATTCGGCTCTGGAAACACCATATATTTT
d_call: -
j_call: TRBJ1-3
clone_size: -
v_call: TRBV9